This T cell receptor (beta chain) was recovered during a study of beta chain features in type 1 diabetes. Overall study: Similarity in age, gender and cell yields was seen between patients and healthy donors.

Study results and caveats: cDNA-based sequencing might over-represent cells highly expressing TCR.

Of the isolated RNA, all was reverse transcribed, and so the sequenced material was expressed TCRB transcripts. The data were produced by immunoSEQ multiplex PCR, yet TCRdb's version contains in-frame clones alone and is incomplete. Of fewer than 350,000 clones detected, less than 20% appear once; the ten largest clones hold 0.044%. Germline loops: CDR1 SEHNR, CDR2 FQNEAQ (reference sequence). CDR3 length equals 14 residues. The V end was cut by 3 bases, the J end by 0 bases, with 8 bases between. Only a few counts were recorded for this clone. Its target is not known. The source of this sequence is a woman aged 18-29 years in good health. The gene calls are TRBV7-9 and TRBJ1-1; TRBD1 might be the D (5 bases). Sequenced sample: naive CD4+ T cells from blood. The CDR3 sequence: CASSFTRVNTEAFF. In DNA form, the CDR3 reads TGTGCCAGCAGCTTTACCAGGGTGAACACTGAAGCTTTCTTT.